What follows are 32 T cell receptor beta chains derived from one specimen sequenced in a study of blood T cell repertoires in COVID-19. Produced via immunoSEQ multiplex PCR; TCRdb's table is partial and in-frame only. Of some 200,000 clones detected, 85% to 90% appear once; the ten largest clones hold 0.7% to 0.95%. Sequenced input: peripheral blood. Receptor source: a woman in her 70s with acute or convalescent COVID-19.

Details on this clone: Distinct nucleotide sequences in the sample also encode this CDR3. The gene calls are TRBV29-1 and TRBJ2-2; D gene uncertain. Germline CDR1 SQVTM, CDR2 ANQGSEA. Trimming took 4 bases from V and 5 from J, leaving 8 bases between them. CDR3 size: 12 residues. CDR3 in amino acids: CSVGLYTGELFF. The DNA for the CDR3 is TGCAGCGTTGGGCTGTATACCGGGGAGCTGTTTTTT.

This clone has a single count. The chain is built from TRBV11-2 and TRBJ1-5; D unclear. Germline lookup yields CDR1 SGHAT and CDR2 FQNNGV. The CDR3 has 13 amino acids. V lost 5 bases and J 0 bases, leaving 5 bases between the germline ends. Here the CDR3 reads CASSVHSNQPQHF. The CDR3 DNA is TGTGCCAGCAGCGTTCATAGCAATCAGCCCCAGCATTTT.

This clone appeared once. The chain couples TRBV3-1 (or the pseudogene TRBV3-2) to TRBJ1-3; no firm D call. From germline, CDR1 is LGHDT and CDR2 YNNKEL (reference sequence). CDR3 length: 14 amino acids. V lost 3 bases and J 0 bases, leaving 6 bases between the germline ends. The CDR3 spells CASSHLSSGNTIYF. Here the CDR3 DNA reads TGTGCCAGCAGCCACCTAAGCTCTGGAAACACCATATATTTT.

The rearrangement links TRBV20-1 to TRBJ1-6; TRBD1 matches 9 bases. V dropped 3 bases and J dropped 8; count of bases not matched to a gene: 8. The CDR3 totals 15 residues. Germline V lookup: CDR1 DFQATT, CDR2 SNEGSKA (reference sequence). DNA for the CDR3: TGCAGTGCTAGTGACCGGGACAGGGTTTATTCACCCCTCCACTTT. Encoded protein: CSASDRDRVYSPLHF.

The genes are TRBV14 and TRBJ1-2; D is possibly TRBD1 (5 bases). The germline CDR1 and CDR2 sequences are SGHDN and FVKESK. This CDR3 comprises 15 residues. V was shortened by 0 bases and J by 8 bases, with 16 bases between the two germline ends. CDR3: CASSQDRQTTTGYTF. CDR3 DNA: TGTGCCAGCAGCCAAGATCGACAGACCACTACAGGCTACACCTTC.

This clone showed up just once. V usage is TRBV3-1 (or the pseudogene TRBV3-2) and J usage is TRBJ1-3; D gene ambiguous. Trimming took 4 bases from V and 0 from J, leaving 4 bases between them. Germline-derived CDR1 and CDR2 are LGHDT and YNNKEL (reference sequence). The CDR3 is made up of 13 amino acids. The CDR3 loop reads CASSLNSGNTIYF. The CDR3 DNA sequence: TGTGCCAGCAGCCTTAACTCTGGAAACACCATATATTTT.

This clone was observed many times. V usage is TRBV2 and J usage is TRBJ2-1, with 7 nucleotides matching TRBD1. The CDR3 loop spans 16 amino acids. Germline CDR1 SNHLY, CDR2 FYNNEI. With 3 bases clipped from V and 4 bases from J, the junction kept 9 bases outside the gene matches. CDR3 residues: CASSDAWTGRYNEQFF. The CDR3 DNA follows: TGTGCCAGCAGTGACGCCTGGACAGGCCGTTACAATGAGCAGTTCTTC. Based on the CDR3 plus reference TRBV2 and TRBJ2-1, the full variable domain is EPEVTQTPSHQVTQMGQEVILRCVPISNHLYFYWYRQILGQKVEFLVSFYNNEISEKSEIFDDQFSVERPDGSNFTLKIRSTKLEDSAMYFCASSDAWTGRYNEQFFGPGTRLTVL.

This clone has a single count. The V gene is TRBV3-1 (or the pseudogene TRBV3-2), the J gene TRBJ1-4, with a possible D match to TRBD1 (5 bases). Trimming took off 4 bases at V and 7 bases at J, with 7 bases between the two ends. CDR1 LGHDT and CDR2 YNNKEL come from the germline V gene (reference sequence). The CDR3 is 12 residues long. In DNA form, the CDR3 reads TGTGCCAGCAGCCTGGGGGGTGAAAAACTGTTTTTT. The encoded protein is CASSLGGEKLFF.

This chain connects TRBV15 to TRBJ2-5, with TRBD2 as a possible D gene (5 bases). This CDR3 is built from 14 residues. Germline V CDR1 and CDR2: LNHNV, YYDKDF (reference sequence). Deletions cut 2 bases from V and 1 base from J, with 8 bases between. The CDR3 is CATSRRTFQETQYF. In DNA form, the CDR3 reads TGTGCCACCAGCAGACGGACTTTCCAAGAGACCCAGTACTTC.

The genes are TRBV19 and TRBJ2-3, with 7 positions matching TRBD2. Looked up from germline, CDR1 is LNHDA and CDR2 is SQIVND (reference sequence). The V and J ends lost 3 bases and 4 bases, in that order; junction bases with no gene match: 4. CDR3 length: 14 residues. CDR3 sequence reads: CASSIGGGSDTQYF. The CDR3 DNA follows: TGTGCCAGTAGTATCGGCGGGGGATCAGATACGCAGTATTTT. Filled out from reference TRBV19 and TRBJ2-3, the complete variable domain reads DGGITQSPKYLFRKEGQNVTLSCEQNLNHDAMYWYRQDPGQGLRLIYYSQIVNDFQKGDIAEGYSVSREKKESFPLTVTSAQKNPTAFYLCASSIGGGSDTQYFGPGTRLTVL.

This sequence joins TRBV5-1 and TRBJ2-5; D may be TRBD1 (6 bases). The CDR3 has 15 amino acids. Germline-derived CDR1 and CDR2 are SGHRS and YFSETQ. The ends were cut back, 1 base at V and 2 bases at J, with 12 bases in the middle. The CDR3 sequence is CASSLLGQGQETQYF. CDR3 DNA sequence: TGCGCCAGCAGCTTGTTGGGCCAGGGGCAAGAGACCCAGTACTTC.

The genes are TRBV7-8 and TRBJ2-2, with D perhaps TRBD1 (5 bases). The germline CDR1 and CDR2 sequences are SGHVS and FQNEAQ. Trimming shortened V by 4 bases and J by 2 bases, and 17 bases separated the two germline ends. The CDR3 covers 17 residues. The DNA of the CDR3 is TGTGCCAGCAGCTCGCCCAAGACAGAGCACAACACCGGGGAGCTGTTTTTT. Translated: CASSSPKTEHNTGELFF.

This chain connects TRBV19 to TRBJ1-1, with D perhaps matching TRBD1 (5 bases). The CDR3 has 15 residues. Germline V gene data show CDR1 as LNHDA and CDR2 as SQIVND (reference sequence). Deletions cut 1 base from V and 6 bases from J, with 15 bases between. The CDR3 region has the DNA TGTGCCAGTAGTATAGCGGGACCGGCTAGCGCTGAAGCTTTCTTT. It yields the protein CASSIAGPASAEAFF.

V and J are TRBV5-6 and TRBJ1-5; D uncertain. V shed 0 bases and J shed 4 bases, with 11 bases lying between them. This CDR3 is built from 15 residues. Looked up from germline, CDR1 is SGHDT and CDR2 is YYEEEE. The CDR3 coding sequence is TGTGCCAGCAGCTTGGGTCCTACGGGTAATCAGCCCCAGCATTTT. It encodes CASSLGPTGNQPQHF. Full variable domain (rest looked up from reference TRBV5-6 and TRBJ1-5): DAGVTQSPTHLIKTRGQQVTLRCSPKSGHDTVSWYQQALGQGPQFIFQYYEEEERQRGNFPDRFSGHQFPNYSSELNVNALLLGDSALYLCASSLGPTGNQPQHFGDGTRLSIL.

CDR3 in amino acids: CATRGLETQYF. CDR3 DNA sequence: TGTGCCACCCGGGGGTTGGAGACCCAGTACTTC. V usage is TRBV6-5 and J usage is TRBJ2-5; D perhaps matches TRBD2 (6 bases). The V and J ends lost 10 bases and 5 bases respectively, with 11 bases between them. Germline-derived CDR1 and CDR2 are MNHEY and SVGAGI. This CDR3 has 11 residues.

The chain employs TRBV5-8 and TRBJ1-5; D uncertain. CDR1 and CDR2 (germline): SGHTS, YDEGEE. This CDR3 region has 14 residues. Trimming shortened V by 1 base and J by 9 bases, and 14 bases separated the two germline ends. The CDR3 coding sequence is TGTGCCAGCAGCTTGTTGGAGGTCCTTGGGCCCCAGCATTTT. Its translation is CASSLLEVLGPQHF.

J is TRBJ2-5 and V is TRBV7-8, with D maybe TRBD2 (6 bases). Germline CDR1 SGHVS, CDR2 FQNEAQ. This CDR3 has 14 residues. V was shortened by 7 bases and J by 0 bases, with 12 bases between the two germline ends. CDR3 DNA: TGTGCCAGCACCAAGCGGGCCTACCAAGAGACCCAGTACTTC. Translated: CASTKRAYQETQYF. Combining the CDR3 with reference TRBV7-8 and TRBJ2-5 gives the whole variable domain GAGVSQSPRYKVAKRGQDVALRCDPISGHVSLFWYQQALGQGPEFLTYFQNEAQLDKSGLPSDRFFAERPEGSVSTLKIQRTQQEDSAVYLCASTKRAYQETQYFGPGTRLLVL.

The chain links TRBV19 to TRBJ1-3; no reliable D call. Deletions cut 7 bases from V and 2 bases from J, with 12 bases between. The germline V gene encodes CDR1 LNHDA and CDR2 SQIVND (reference sequence). This CDR3 region has 14 residues. The CDR3 DNA sequence: TGTGCCAGTACTTGGGAGAGAGCTGGAAACACCATATATTTT. It encodes CASTWERAGNTIYF.

This clone was counted only a few times. This chain links TRBV10-2 with TRBJ1-1, with TRBD1 identical over 7 bases. The CDR3 length is 16 residues. V dropped 3 bases and J dropped 0; count of bases not matched to a gene: 7. CDR1 WSHSY and CDR2 SAAADI come from the germline V gene. CDR3 nucleotide sequence: TGCGCCAGCAGTGAACTCAGTGGGACAGTGAACACTGAAGCTTTCTTT. Translating gives CASSELSGTVNTEAFF.

The J gene is TRBJ2-2, the V gene TRBV27, with 12 positions matching TRBD2. V lost 5 bases to trimming and J lost 3 bases; unmatched junction nucleotides: 13. This CDR3 is 19 amino acids long. The germline V gene encodes CDR1 MNHEY and CDR2 SMNVEV (reference sequence). CDR3 coding DNA: TGTGCCAGCAGTGGGCCTAGCGGGAGGGCCGCTATCGACACCGGGGAGCTGTTTTTT. Residues: CASSGPSGRAAIDTGELFF.

The J gene is TRBJ2-7, the V gene TRBV10-1; the D gene is possibly TRBD2 (6 bases). With 3 bases removed from V and 7 bases from J, the gap between germline ends came to 19 bases. The CDR3 consists of 15 residues. CDR1 and CDR2 from the germline V gene are WNHNN and SYGVQD (reference sequence). CDR3 region: CASSEGGAGPGEQYF. DNA for the CDR3: TGCGCCAGCAGTGAAGGCGGGGCAGGACCAGGGGAGCAGTACTTC.

The chain recombines TRBV12-3 or TRBV12-4 with TRBJ2-7, with 8 bases that match TRBD1. This CDR3 comprises 13 residues. Trimming removed 5 bases from V and 5 bases from J; junction bases left unmatched: 5. CDR3 DNA: TGTGCCAGCAGTACGCAGGGGGCTAACGAGCAGTACTTC. Translating it yields CASSTQGANEQYF.

This rearrangement joins TRBV24-1 to TRBJ1-1, with 7 bases aligning to TRBD1. V gave up 1 base and J gave up 1 base; unmatched junction bases: 11. Germline CDR1 KGHDR, CDR2 SFDVKD. The CDR3 contains 18 residues. This chain's CDR3 is CATSDLVRGRESNTEAFF. CDR3 DNA: TGTGCCACCAGTGATTTAGTGAGGGGGCGTGAGTCGAACACTGAAGCTTTCTTT.

The V gene is TRBV4-1, the J gene TRBJ1-2; 9 nucleotides agree with TRBD1. V shed 1 base and J 2 bases; nucleotides not matched to a gene: 14. CDR1 and CDR2 from the germline V gene are MGHRA and YSYEKL. The CDR3 is made up of 19 amino acids. CDR3 region: CASSQGYRGRHDQNYGYTF. The CDR3 region has the DNA TGCGCCAGCAGCCAAGGGTACAGGGGGCGGCACGACCAGAACTATGGCTACACCTTC.

V is TRBV6-5 and J is TRBJ1-3; D uncertain. Looked up from germline, CDR1 is MNHEY and CDR2 is SVGAGI. V shed 0 bases and J shed 0 bases, with 9 bases lying between them. This CDR3 contains 16 residues. The CDR3 protein is CASSYSSGHSGNTIYF. The CDR3 DNA follows: TGTGCCAGCAGTTACTCGAGTGGTCACTCTGGAAACACCATATATTTT.

The chain couples TRBV28 to TRBJ2-7; 7 bases match TRBD1. CDR1 and CDR2 (germline): MDHEN, SYDVKM. V lost 10 bases, J lost 2 bases, and 8 bases stayed unmatched. CDR3 length equals 13 residues. DNA for the CDR3: TGTGCCACCCATGACAGGGTGGCCTACGAGCAGTACTTC. This translates into CATHDRVAYEQYF.

The chain employs TRBV12-1 and TRBJ1-5; the table assigns TRBD1, which was not confirmed against the DNA. TRBV12-1 is described as a pseudogene. The CDR3 loop spans 19 amino acids. In DNA, the CDR3 is TGTGCCAGCAGCCCCGAGGGACAGGTAACCTTCAAGGGTGTATCGCCCCAGCATTTT. It codes for CASSPEGQVTFKGVSPQHF.

This clone has only a few counts. DNA for the CDR3: TGTGCCAGCACCACGAACCAGGGCTCCAACTATGGCTACACCTTC. It codes for CASTTNQGSNYGYTF. The gene calls are TRBV5-4 and TRBJ1-2; possible D gene TRBD1, 5 bases. V lost 6 bases to trimming and J lost 2 bases, with 17 bases between them. Germline V CDR1 and CDR2: SGHNT, YYREEE (reference sequence). The CDR3 runs to 15 residues.

The genes are TRBV7-2 and TRBJ2-5, with 8 nucleotides matching TRBD2. Germline-derived CDR1 and CDR2 are SGHTA and FQGNSA. V was clipped by 2 bases and J by 5 bases; unmatched bases: 7. The CDR3 length is 15 residues. This CDR3 is CASSLIRGGLETQYF. The CDR3 DNA sequence: TGTGCCAGCAGCTTAATTCGCGGGGGGCTTGAGACCCAGTACTTC. The whole variable domain, filled in from reference TRBV7-2 and TRBJ2-5, reads GAGVSQSPSNKVTEKGKDVELRCDPISGHTALYWYRQSLGQGLEFLIYFQGNSAPDKSGLPSDRFSAERTGGSVSTLTIQRTQQEDSAVYLCASSLIRGGLETQYFGPGTRLLVL.

The chain couples TRBV7-9 to TRBJ2-1, with 8 nucleotides matching TRBD2. With V trimmed by 2 bases and J by 4 bases, 4 bases remained unmatched. The CDR3 is 15 amino acids. CDR1 and CDR2 (germline): SEHNR, FQNEAQ (reference sequence). CDR3 sequence reads: CASSLPAGVYNEQFF. The DNA for the CDR3 is TGTGCCAGCAGCTTACCAGCGGGAGTATACAATGAGCAGTTCTTC.

The rearrangement links TRBV15 to TRBJ2-3; the D is unclear. CDR1 is LNHNV, CDR2 YYDKDF, per germline (reference sequence). V shed 0 bases and J shed 5 bases, with 12 bases lying between them. CDR3 size: 15 residues. The CDR3 bases are TGTGCCACCAGCAGAGATCATGAGGCGGTAGATACGCAGTATTTT. It is translated as CATSRDHEAVDTQYF.

This clone is a singleton in its sample. The rearrangement joins TRBV19 to TRBJ1-2, with 7 positions matching TRBD1. Germline loops: CDR1 LNHDA, CDR2 SQIVND (reference sequence). The trim removed 7 bases at V and 0 bases at J, leaving 11 bases unmatched. The CDR3 consists of 16 residues. For the CDR3, the DNA is TGTGCCAGTACCTCCAACTGGGACAGAGCTAACTATGGCTACACCTTC. Its protein product is CASTSNWDRANYGYTF.